Listed here is a single TCR beta chain. Its antigen is still unknown. The data were taken from a study of OX40 agonist ivuxolimab in advanced cancers. About the study: Those treated in dose escalation had hepatocellular carcinoma, melanoma, renal cell cancer or head and neck cancer.

Study-level findings and limits: CD8+ T cells were the subset that, on average, had more expanded clones than CD4+.

Researchers took blood at baseline, on cycle 4 day 1, and on cycle 7 day 1. Data came from immunoSEQ multiplex PCR; TCRdb stores just in-frame clones and leaves some out. The sample lists 77,000 or so clones, 75% to 90% occurring once. With 5 bases removed from V and 8 bases from J, the gap between germline ends came to 16 bases. This CDR3 is built from 13 residues. Germline loops: CDR1 SGHRS, CDR2 YFSETQ. The sequences come from CD4+ or CD8+ T cells sorted from blood, collected in a trial of the OX40 agonist ivuxolimab. This sequence was found in an adult with an advanced solid tumor such as melanoma, head and neck, liver or kidney cancer. The chain couples TRBV5-1 to TRBJ1-2; a weak D match, TRBD1 (5 bases). CDR3 nucleotides: TGCGCCAGCAGTCGCGGGGCGTTCGAGGGCTACACCTTC. This gives the protein CASSRGAFEGYTF.